The 26 T cell receptor beta chains reported below all come from one sample, sequenced in a study of shared clonotypes between healthy human individuals. Sequencing used immunoSEQ multiplex PCR; TCRdb keeps in-frame clones, though not all of them. The data contain roughly 1,600,000 clones, 98% to 99% of them seen just once; the ten biggest clones take up roughly 0.35%. Material for sequencing was naive CD4+ T cells sorted from blood. Subset defined: CD45RA+ positively selected. The source is a man younger than 40 in good health.

The genes are TRBV7-6 and TRBJ2-2; 11 nucleotides match TRBD2. V shed 4 bases and J 5 bases; nucleotides not matched to a gene: 3. Germline assignment: CDR1 SGHVS and CDR2 FNYEAQ. This CDR3 contains 15 residues. CDR3 loop: CASSSRTSGTGELFF. CDR3 bases: TGTGCCAGCAGCTCCCGGACTAGCGGGACCGGGGAGCTGTTTTTT.

This chain links TRBV5-4 with TRBJ2-7; 10 bases map to TRBD2. J gave up 3 bases and V 1 base, and 4 bases lay outside the gene matches. This CDR3 has 15 amino acids. CDR1 and CDR2 (germline): SGHNT, YYREEE (reference sequence). CDR3 residues: CASSLWTSGGYEQYF. CDR3 sequence (DNA): TGTGCCAGCAGCTTGTGGACTAGCGGAGGCTACGAGCAGTACTTC.

The rearrangement joins TRBV7-2 to TRBJ2-1, with 9 bases identical to TRBD2. The CDR3 spans 16 residues. J was trimmed by 0 bases and V by 4 bases; bases with no gene match: 4. CDR1 is SGHTA and CDR2 is FQGNSA in the germline V gene. The CDR3 sequence is CASSSGLALSYNEQFF. The CDR3 region has the DNA TGTGCCAGCAGCTCCGGACTAGCGCTCTCCTACAATGAGCAGTTCTTC.

This chain connects TRBV5-1 to TRBJ2-7; 12 bases fit TRBD2. The CDR3 is 15 amino acids. V lost 3 bases, J lost 3 bases, and 4 bases stayed unmatched. Germline V gene data show CDR1 as SGHRS and CDR2 as YFSETQ. The CDR3 nucleotides are TGCGCCAGCAGCTCCGGGACTAGCGGGTTCTACGAGCAGTACTTC. Encoded protein: CASSSGTSGFYEQYF.

This clone has a single count. The chain carries TRBV7-2 and TRBJ2-2, with TRBD1 identical over 11 bases. From germline, CDR1 is SGHTA and CDR2 FQGNSA. J lost 6 bases, V lost 2 bases, and 5 bases had no gene match. This CDR3 has 16 amino acids. CDR3 sequence (DNA): TGTGCCAGCAGCTTACTAGGACAGGGGGCATCCGGGGAGCTGTTTTTT. Its protein product is CASSLLGQGASGELFF.

The V call is TRBV28, the J call TRBJ1-2; 7 positions agree with TRBD1. The CDR3 has 13 amino acids. The J segment lost 2 bases and the V segment lost 7 bases, leaving 4 bases of the junction unmatched. The germline V gene has CDR1 MDHEN and CDR2 SYDVKM. CDR3 in amino acids: CASTTGINYGYTF. Written as DNA, the CDR3 is TGTGCCAGCACGACAGGGATCAACTATGGCTACACCTTC.

The gene calls are TRBV2 and TRBJ1-1; D call uncertain. The CDR3 is 12 amino acids. V was trimmed by 5 bases and J by 2 bases, leaving 6 bases between them. Germline V gene sequence: CDR1 SNHLY, CDR2 FYNNEI. The CDR3, as DNA: TGTGCCAGCAGTCGGAAAAACACTGAAGCTTTCTTT. It translates to CASSRKNTEAFF. Supplemented by reference TRBV2 and TRBJ1-1, the full variable domain reads EPEVTQTPSHQVTQMGQEVILRCVPISNHLYFYWYRQILGQKVEFLVSFYNNEISEKSEIFDDQFSVERPDGSNFTLKIRSTKLEDSAMYFCASSRKNTEAFFGQGTRLTVV.

The chain joins TRBV19 to TRBJ2-7; either TRBD1 or TRBD2 may supply D (5 bases each). Germline V gene data show CDR1 as LNHDA and CDR2 as SQIVND (reference sequence). V was trimmed by 10 bases and J by 7 bases, leaving 14 bases between them. The CDR3 spans 11 residues. The CDR3 here is CATGDGWEQYF. The CDR3 DNA follows: TGTGCCACCGGGGACGGCTGGGAGCAGTACTTC. Looking up the rest from reference TRBV19 and TRBJ2-7 gives the full variable domain: DGGITQSPKYLFRKEGQNVTLSCEQNLNHDAMYWYRQDPGQGLRLIYYSQIVNDFQKGDIAEGYSVSREKKESFPLTVTSAQKNPTAFYLCATGDGWEQYFGPGTRLTVT.

The CDR3 DNA is TGTGCCAGCAGTTTTAGGAAAATGAGCGGGACAGAGACCCAGTACTTC. It translates to CASSFRKMSGTETQYF. The chain uses TRBV27 and TRBJ2-5; 7 bases align to TRBD2. Unmatched junction bases numbered 11, after V lost 3 bases and J lost 4 bases. There are 16 residues in the CDR3. CDR1 is MNHEY and CDR2 is SMNVEV in the germline V gene (reference sequence).

The chain carries TRBV7-9 and TRBJ2-2; TRBD2 might be the D (6 bases). The CDR3 is 16 residues long. Germline values: CDR1 SEHNR, CDR2 FQNEAQ (reference sequence). V lost 6 bases and J 2 bases, leaving 16 bases between the germline ends. The CDR3 reads CASRRAGTANTGELFF. As DNA, the CDR3 is TGTGCCAGCAGACGAGCCGGGACTGCCAACACCGGGGAGCTGTTTTTT. Using reference TRBV7-9 and TRBJ2-2 for the parts outside the CDR3, the full variable domain is DTGVSQNPRHKITKRGQNVTFRCDPISEHNRLYWYRQTLGQGPEFLTYFQNEAQLEKSRLLSDRFSAERPKGSFSTLEIQRTEQGDSAMYLCASRRAGTANTGELFFGEGSRLTVL.

J is TRBJ1-4 and V is TRBV18; 8 positions agree with TRBD1. Losses at the gene ends were 6 bases for V and 3 bases for J; bases not matched to a gene: 6. Germline CDR1 and CDR2: KGHSH and LQKENI. The CDR3 is 15 residues long. The CDR3 nucleotides read TGTGCCAGCTCTCTTACAGGGGGAGCTAATGAAAAACTGTTTTTT. Encoded protein: CASSLTGGANEKLFF.

The chain carries TRBV5-1 and TRBJ1-4; D is uncertain. Trimming took off 2 bases at V and 6 bases at J, with 11 bases between the two ends. The CDR3 consists of 14 residues. CDR1 is SGHRS and CDR2 is YFSETQ in the germline V gene. CDR3 protein: CASSFVGRDEKLFF. The CDR3 bases are TGCGCCAGCAGCTTCGTTGGACGGGATGAAAAACTGTTTTTT.

The chain has TRBV19 and TRBJ2-5; no clear D. Deletions cut 1 base from V and 5 bases from J, with 14 bases between. The CDR3 contains 15 residues. Germline V gene lookup returns CDR1 LNHDA and CDR2 SQIVND (reference sequence). CDR3 sequence (DNA): TGTGCCAGTAGTATAGTGGGAACGAATCGGGAGACCCAGTACTTC. Translating gives CASSIVGTNRETQYF.

The rearrangement uses TRBV2 and TRBJ2-2; D ambiguous. The V gene's germline CDR1 is SNHLY and CDR2 FYNNEI. This CDR3 comprises 13 residues. The V gene lost 6 bases and the J gene lost 6 bases, with 11 bases spanning the gap. The CDR3 nucleotides read TGTGCCAGCAGCCTCACAGTCGCCGGGGAGCTGTTTTTT. It translates to CASSLTVAGELFF.

J is TRBJ1-5 and V is TRBV7-8; 7 bases match TRBD1. The CDR3 loop spans 14 amino acids. With 5 bases clipped from V and 5 bases from J, the junction kept 6 bases outside the gene matches. CDR1 is SGHVS and CDR2 is FQNEAQ in the germline V gene. The CDR3 reads CASSSGTDYQPQHF. For the CDR3, the DNA is TGTGCCAGCAGCAGTGGGACAGACTATCAGCCCCAGCATTTT. Using reference TRBV7-8 and TRBJ1-5 for the parts outside the CDR3, the full variable domain is GAGVSQSPRYKVAKRGQDVALRCDPISGHVSLFWYQQALGQGPEFLTYFQNEAQLDKSGLPSDRFFAERPEGSVSTLKIQRTQQEDSAVYLCASSSGTDYQPQHFGDGTRLSIL.

V and J are TRBV28 and TRBJ2-5; 8 bases agree with TRBD2. Germline CDR1 reads MDHEN; CDR2 reads SYDVKM. The CDR3 has 15 residues. V dropped 4 bases and J dropped 5; count of bases not matched to a gene: 9. The CDR3 protein is CASSSRGVERETQYF. The DNA of the CDR3 is TGTGCCAGCAGTTCGCGGGGGGTGGAGAGGGAGACCCAGTACTTC.

The chain employs TRBV28 and TRBJ1-1; 9 positions match TRBD1. Germline values: CDR1 MDHEN, CDR2 SYDVKM. CDR3 length: 15 amino acids. The V and J ends lost 4 bases and 0 bases, in that order; junction bases with no gene match: 3. The CDR3: CASSYRGRLNTEAFF. The DNA for the CDR3 is TGTGCCAGCAGTTACAGGGGGCGCCTGAACACTGAAGCTTTCTTT.

The chain is built from TRBV28 and TRBJ1-1; 9 bases map to TRBD1. V lost 4 bases and J lost 5; bases outside the gene matches: 8. The CDR3 length is 15 residues. From germline, CDR1 is MDHEN and CDR2 SYDVKM. The DNA for the CDR3 is TGTGCCAGCAGTTCTCGAGGACAGGGGAAAACTGAAGCTTTCTTT. Residues: CASSSRGQGKTEAFF.

CDR3 residues: CASSLGLERGTQYF. DNA for the CDR3: TGTGCCAGCAGTTTAGGTCTGGAGAGGGGTACGCAGTATTTT. The chain is built from TRBV28 and TRBJ2-3; possibly TRBD1 or TRBD2 for D (5 bases each). This CDR3 contains 14 residues. Deletions cut 2 bases from V and 8 bases from J, with 14 bases between. Germline CDR1 MDHEN, CDR2 SYDVKM. Filled out from reference TRBV28 and TRBJ2-3, the complete variable domain reads DVKVTQSSRYLVKRTGEKVFLECVQDMDHENMFWYRQDPGLGLRLIYFSYDVKMKEKGDIPEGYSVSREKKERFSLILESASTNQTSMYLCASSLGLERGTQYFGPGTRLTVL.

The chain recombines TRBV18 with TRBJ2-6; unclear D gene. V was pared by 4 bases and J by 4 bases, with 11 bases between. The CDR3 is made up of 15 amino acids. Germline V gene sequence: CDR1 KGHSH, CDR2 LQKENI. The CDR3 sequence: CASSLKAPGANVLTF. The CDR3 DNA reads TGTGCCAGCTCACTTAAAGCTCCCGGGGCCAACGTCCTGACTTTC.

V is TRBV29-1 and J is TRBJ2-2; TRBD2 is a possible D gene (5 bases). The germline V gene has CDR1 SQVTM and CDR2 ANQGSEA. V was shortened by 3 bases and J by 1 base, with 12 bases between the two germline ends. The CDR3 runs to 15 residues. The chain's CDR3 is CSVDVGEGNTGELFF. In DNA form, the CDR3 reads TGCAGCGTTGATGTCGGAGAGGGGAACACCGGGGAGCTGTTTTTT.

Details on this clone: Other DNA sequences in this specimen translate into the identical CDR3. CDR3 in DNA: TGTGCCAGCAGCTTGGGCCAGGGAAGTTACAATGAGCAGTTCTTC. Its translation: CASSLGQGSYNEQFF. This chain connects TRBV7-3 to TRBJ2-1, with D tentatively TRBD1 (5 bases). The CDR3 is made up of 15 amino acids. V was clipped by 3 bases and J by 4 bases, with 13 bases between them. Germline values: CDR1 SGHTA, CDR2 FQGTGA.

The chain is built from TRBV9 and TRBJ2-1; D ambiguous. The V gene lost 3 bases and the J gene lost 6 bases, with 16 bases spanning the gap. The CDR3 is 15 residues long. CDR1 and CDR2 from the germline V gene are SGDLS and YYNGEE. The CDR3 nucleotides are TGTGCCAGCAGCGAGGTCGGCGATAGGCCCAATGAGCAGTTCTTC. The encoded protein is CASSEVGDRPNEQFF. Full variable domain (remainder filled in from reference TRBV9 and TRBJ2-1): DSGVTQTPKHLITATGQRVTLRCSPRSGDLSVYWYQQSLDQGLQFLIQYYNGEERAKGNILERFSAQQFPDLHSELNLSSLELGDSALYFCASSEVGDRPNEQFFGPGTRLTVL.

This clone came up once. The DNA for the CDR3 is TGTGCCAGCAGTGGCTCCCGGACAGTCGGCTCCTACAATGAGCAGTTCTTC. Its protein is CASSGSRTVGSYNEQFF. The chain is built from TRBV27 and TRBJ2-1; tentative D call: TRBD1 (6 bases). Trimming left V 5 bases short and J 0 bases short, with 17 bases between. This CDR3 region has 17 residues. CDR1 and CDR2 from the germline V gene are MNHEY and SMNVEV (reference sequence).

The rearrangement links TRBV18 to TRBJ2-7, with 7 bases aligning to TRBD1. V dropped 3 bases and J dropped 6; count of bases not matched to a gene: 11. This CDR3 is 15 amino acids long. Looked up from germline, CDR1 is KGHSH and CDR2 is LQKENI. The CDR3 coding sequence is TGTGCCAGCTCACCGAGACAGGGAAGTCAAAGCGAGCAGTACTTC. Amino acid sequence: CASSPRQGSQSEQYF.

CDR3 nucleotides: TGTGCCTGGAGCCGAGGGCTAGCGGGAGGGCCAGATACGCAGTATTTT. Protein sequence: CAWSRGLAGGPDTQYF. The chain recombines TRBV30 with TRBJ2-3; 12 nucleotides line up with TRBD2. V gave up 3 bases and J gave up 4 bases; unmatched junction bases: 8. From germline, CDR1 is GTSNPN and CDR2 SVGIG (reference sequence). This CDR3 region has 16 residues. The full variable domain, rest sourced from reference TRBV30 and TRBJ2-3, is SQTIHQWPATLVQPVGSPLSLECTVEGTSNPNLYWYRQAAGRGLQLLFYSVGIGQISSEVPQNLSASRPQDRQFILSSKKLLLSDSGFYLCAWSRGLAGGPDTQYFGPGTRLTVL.